This record looks at one T cell receptor beta chain sequence and its context. Original analysis: Nucleated cell counts were estimated from reference gene primer amplification. Some clones are missing from TCRdb's copy, which holds only in-frame ones; the method was immunoSEQ multiplex PCR. That table supplies the V and J calls and clone size; D and trimming were determined from the DNA. The table lists 400,000 or so clones, about 90% of them singletons. The recovered donors of Cohort 3 showed two negative PCRs, clearance, or symptom resolution. The CDR3 is 13 amino acids. Germline lookup yields CDR1 SEHNR and CDR2 FQNEAQ (reference sequence). Trimming took off 1 base at V and 4 bases at J, with 7 bases between the two ends. This specimen comes from a study of blood T cell repertoires in COVID-19. About the study: COVID-19 samples from acute and convalescent phases originated in the United States, Italy and Spain. In each case, the material was cDNA or gDNA derived from T cells, B-cell-depleted T cells, or PBMCs.

V and J are TRBV7-9 and TRBJ1-2; D is ambiguous. This clonotype was sampled from a man between 18 and 29 years old who had recovered from COVID-19. The sequenced sample consisted of PBMCs or T cells enriched from blood (not recorded which). The CDR3 nucleotides are TGTGCCAGCAGCTTAGAAGTAGCCTATGGCTACACCTTC. This encodes CASSLEVAYGYTF.